This T cell receptor (beta chain) originates from a study of cytomegalovirus exposure and HLA in healthy donors. Points from the study as a whole: Sequencing depth across donors, presence/absence analyses assumed, was roughly uniform. Overall, approximately 180 TCR beta chains were annotated as cytomegalovirus-associated. Later analysis identified 16,951 TCR beta sequences associated with HLA alleles, using a false discovery rate threshold of 0.05.

About this clone: Its antigen remains unidentified.

Whereas donors were nominally healthy upon sampling, unrecorded immune exposures were probable. PCR employed 60 Vbeta and 13 Jbeta primers. Sequencing used immunoSEQ multiplex PCR; TCRdb keeps in-frame clones, though not all of them. Its listing shows 110,000 to 150,000 clones. V was trimmed by 8 bases and J by 1 base, leaving 14 bases between them. Germline assignment: CDR1 MGHDK and CDR2 SYGVNS. The CDR3 extends over 14 amino acids. V gene TRBV25-1 combines with J gene TRBJ1-1; possible D gene TRBD1, 6 bases. This TCR was sampled from a young woman in good health and CMV-seronegative. Sequences were obtained from PBMCs. The CDR3 region has the DNA TGTGCCAGCGCTACCCAGGACAGGAACACTGAAGCTTTCTTT. Protein sequence: CASATQDRNTEAFF.